This TCR beta chain was identified during a study of cytomegalovirus exposure and HLA in healthy donors. Trimming at V came to 8 bases and at J to 3 bases, leaving 7 bases not matched to a gene. The germline V gene has CDR1 SGDLS and CDR2 YYNGEE. The length of the CDR3 is 13 residues. Primers included in the PCR were 60 Vbeta and 13 Jbeta primers. TCRdb keeps only in-frame clones here, not all; method: immunoSEQ multiplex PCR. Among 100,000 to 150,000 clones listed, roughly 82% were seen once. The chain couples TRBV9 to TRBJ1-1, with 7 positions matching TRBD1. What was sequenced was PBMCs. This TCR came from a woman aged 60 to 75 in good health and CMV-seropositive. The CDR3, as DNA: TGTGCCAGTAGAGGGGGCGAAGACACTGAAGCTTTCTTT. This sequence encodes CASRGGEDTEAFF.